The clone carrying this T cell receptor beta chain was recorded a few times. This sample was taken from a study of molecular identifiers for immune sequencing clone quantification. Germline-derived CDR1 and CDR2 are SGDLS and YYNGEE. J gave up 4 bases and V 0 bases, and 7 bases lay outside the gene matches. The CDR3 consists of 15 residues. TCRdb recomputed calls from the PCR reads with MiXCR, one row per CDR3 protein. This table has around 470,000 distinct CDR3 sequences, 20% to 25% appearing once. The clonotype was recovered from a human donor in good health. Some libraries in this study had Jurkat cell RNA spiked in. This chain links TRBV9 with TRBJ2-7; 7 nucleotides line up with TRBD2. Sequenced input: naive CD8+ T cells from blood, with Jurkat cell RNA spiked in. Noted subset: FACS-sorted CD8+CD4-CCR7+CD45RA+ naive T cells. The CDR3 coding sequence is TGTGCCAGCAGCGTAGACGGCGGGAGTTCGTACGAGCAGTACTTC. Encoded protein: CASSVDGGSSYEQYF.